Following are 22 T cell receptor beta chains from one sample sequenced in a study of CXCR3-negative and CXCR3-positive naive CD8 T cells. The libraries of TRB cDNA were constructed through 5' RACE using UMI labels. With the 5' RACE reads reprocessed, TCRdb shows one record per CDR3 protein and no DNA. The sample includes 50,000 to 65,000 distinct CDR3 sequences. Sequenced material: naive CXCR3- CD8+ T cells from blood. The subset was: CD45RO-CCR7+CD27+CD95- naive CD8+ T cells lacking CXCR3 (TNR3-). All receptors come from a human donor in good health. Some clones in this sample may be carry-over from other donors' samples.

The genes are TRBV5-4 and TRBJ2-3; TCRdb lists TRBD2, though no DNA is available to test this call. Germline CDR1 reads SGHNT; CDR2 reads YYREEE (reference sequence). The CDR3 length is 14 residues. The CDR3 reads CASSWGLAGDTQYF.

The chain is built from TRBV12-3 or TRBV12-4 and TRBJ2-3; TCRdb's D call, TRBD1, is unchecked because there is no DNA. This CDR3 has 17 amino acids. The CDR3 region is CASSFRVREDDTDTQYF.

The CDR3: CASSSVRELDEQYF. The chain uses TRBV4-2 and TRBJ2-7. CDR3 length: 14 amino acids. The V gene's germline CDR1 is LGHNA and CDR2 YNFKEQ.

The genes are TRBV28 and TRBJ2-4; TCRdb's assignment of TRBD1 cannot be checked, as there is no DNA. CDR3 length: 15 residues. Germline V gene data show CDR1 as MDHEN and CDR2 as SYDVKM. The CDR3 sequence is CASNSPQGSKNIQYF. The entire variable domain, with the rest obtained from reference TRBV28 and TRBJ2-4, is as follows: DVKVTQSSRYLVKRTGEKVFLECVQDMDHENMFWYRQDPGLGLRLIYFSYDVKMKEKGDIPEGYSVSREKKERFSLILESASTNQTSMYLCASNSPQGSKNIQYFGAGTRLSVL.

The rearrangement links TRBV7-8 to TRBJ1-6; TCRdb proposes TRBD1, but this gene call is untestable without DNA. The CDR3 is 18 residues long. CDR1 SGHVS and CDR2 FQNEAQ come from the germline V gene. The CDR3 loop reads CASSLINSGTGDNSPLHF.

The rearrangement joins TRBV12-3 or TRBV12-4 to TRBJ1-1; the TRBD1 assignment by TCRdb is unverifiable without DNA. This CDR3 spans 11 amino acids. CDR3 loop: CASRTTGPVFF.

The chain carries TRBV3-1 and TRBJ2-2; no DNA is available, so the TRBD1 call from TCRdb remains unchecked. The CDR3 extends over 14 amino acids. Germline V gene lookup returns CDR1 LGHDT and CDR2 YNNKEL (reference sequence). The CDR3 is CASSPKPPSGELFF.

The chain has TRBV7-9 and TRBJ2-1; TCRdb outputs TRBD1, but without DNA this stays unchecked. Per germline, CDR1 SEHNR and CDR2 FQNEAQ (reference sequence). The CDR3 spans 15 residues. The CDR3 reads CASSPTGGHYNEQFF.

The chain uses TRBV28 and TRBJ1-5; TCRdb proposes TRBD1, but this gene call is untestable without DNA. The V gene's germline CDR1 is MDHEN and CDR2 SYDVKM. There are 13 residues in the CDR3. The CDR3 is CASSPPVVQPQHF.

The rearrangement joins TRBV20-1 to TRBJ2-7; TCRdb picks TRBD2, but there is no DNA to check that call. The germline V gene has CDR1 DFQATT and CDR2 SNEGSKA (reference sequence). The length of the CDR3 is 15 residues. The CDR3 sequence: CSARPDVGQSYEQYF.

This chain uses TRBV20-1 with TRBJ2-7; TCRdb lists TRBD1, though no DNA is available to test this call. The CDR3 is 13 amino acids. Germline CDR1 is DFQATT and CDR2 is SNEGSKA (reference sequence). CDR3 in amino acids: CSASTGGGYEQYF.

The V gene is TRBV7-2, the J gene TRBJ1-5. The CDR3 is 16 amino acids. Germline CDR1 SGHTA, CDR2 FQGNSA. The CDR3 loop reads CASSLGAGGFNQPQHF. The complete variable domain, with remaining parts taken from reference TRBV7-2 and TRBJ1-5, reads GAGVSQSPSNKVTEKGKDVELRCDPISGHTALYWYRQSLGQGLEFLIYFQGNSAPDKSGLPSDRFSAERTGGSVSTLTIQRTQQEDSAVYLCASSLGAGGFNQPQHFGDGTRLSIL.

CDR3 sequence: CASTRGESRIPLYNEQFF. The rearrangement joins TRBV6-6 to TRBJ2-1; TCRdb selects TRBD1, and the lack of DNA leaves this call unchecked. The CDR3 consists of 18 residues. Per germline, CDR1 MNHNY and CDR2 SVGAGI (reference sequence).

The chain carries TRBV28 and TRBJ2-1; TCRdb's assignment of TRBD1 cannot be checked, as there is no DNA. Germline V gives CDR1 MDHEN, CDR2 SYDVKM. CDR3 length: 15 amino acids. The CDR3 sequence is CASSPPGTGYLEQFF.

The chain recombines TRBV4-2 with TRBJ1-5. The CDR3 covers 13 residues. Germline V gene lookup returns CDR1 LGHNA and CDR2 YNFKEQ. CDR3 amino acids: CASSQLGGQPQHF.

The V and J genes are TRBV7-9 and TRBJ2-1; the D call from TCRdb, TRBD1, cannot be confirmed without DNA. Germline V gene sequence: CDR1 SEHNR, CDR2 FQNEAQ (reference sequence). The CDR3 contains 15 residues. CDR3 sequence: CASSLVGTGMYEQFF. The whole variable domain, filled in from reference TRBV7-9 and TRBJ2-1, reads DTGVSQNPRHKITKRGQNVTFRCDPISEHNRLYWYRQTLGQGPEFLTYFQNEAQLEKSRLLSDRFSAERPKGSFSTLEIQRTEQGDSAMYLCASSLVGTGMYEQFFGPGTRLTVL.

V is TRBV6-1 and J is TRBJ1-1. Germline CDR1 and CDR2: MNHNS and SASEGT. The CDR3 consists of 14 residues. The CDR3 protein is CASSEAVENTEAFF.

The chain carries TRBV5-6 and TRBJ2-7; TCRdb calls TRBD2, which cannot be checked without DNA. This CDR3 is built from 16 residues. CDR1 and CDR2 (germline): SGHDT, YYEEEE. CDR3 sequence reads: CASSRDPGLGAYEQYF. Looking up the rest from reference TRBV5-6 and TRBJ2-7 gives the full variable domain: DAGVTQSPTHLIKTRGQQVTLRCSPKSGHDTVSWYQQALGQGPQFIFQYYEEEERQRGNFPDRFSGHQFPNYSSELNVNALLLGDSALYLCASSRDPGLGAYEQYFGPGTRLTVT.

The chain joins TRBV28 to TRBJ2-7; TCRdb returns TRBD1, unconfirmable since there is no DNA. The CDR3 totals 15 residues. The V gene's germline CDR1 is MDHEN and CDR2 SYDVKM. The CDR3: CASSPLARGRYEQYF.

This rearrangement joins TRBV7-2 to TRBJ2-3; TCRdb designates TRBD1, a call that cannot be tested without DNA. In germline, CDR1 is SGHTA, CDR2 FQGNSA. This CDR3 region has 13 residues. Here the CDR3 reads CASSLGAVDTQYF.

The CDR3 spells CASSNAAGPTTGELFF. The J gene is TRBJ2-2, the V gene TRBV21-1; with no DNA, the TCRdb D assignment of TRBD1 cannot be verified. TRBV21-1 is described as a pseudogene. This CDR3 contains 16 residues.

The rearrangement uses TRBV23-1 and TRBJ2-1; TCRdb gives TRBD1 as the D gene, but with no DNA this cannot be confirmed. TRBV23-1 is reported as an ORF; its role is uncertain. This CDR3 contains 18 residues. CDR3 residues: CTSSHPTGGRGREEEQFF.